These T cell receptor beta chains were read from a single sample in a study of T-cell reconstitution after alpha-beta-depleted transplantation in children. TCRdb re-analysed the PCR reads in MiXCR, keeping a single row per CDR3 protein. Found here are just under 250,000 distinct CDR3 sequences, under 30% of them singletons; the top ten hold 2.6%. Specimen: PBMCs, collected before TCRalphabeta/CD19-depleted stem cell transplant. These receptors were obtained from a girl under 10 years old with Fanconi anemia, due to receive a stem cell transplant. Both conserved end residues are part of each CDR3. The D gene is left open where the match is weak. Rows may omit the clone size; those that give it use once, few, many or a size class.

D: -
J: TRBJ1-1
size: -
V: TRBV5-1
DNA: TGCGCCAGCAGCTTGCAGGGCGGTGGGAACACTGAAGCTTTCTTT
CDR3: CASSLQGGGNTEAFF

D: TRBD2
J: TRBJ2-2
size: few
V: TRBV4-2
DNA: TGTGCCAGCAGCCAAGTTGTAACTAGCGGGAGTGGGGGAACCGGGGAGCTGTTTTTT
CDR3: CASSQVVTSGSGGTGELFF

D: -
J: TRBJ2-7
size: -
V: TRBV2
DNA: TGTGCCAGCAGTGACATGGGCTACGAGCAGTACTTC
CDR3: CASSDMGYEQYF

D: -
J: TRBJ1-2
size: many
V: TRBV20-1
DNA: TGCAGTGCTAGTAGGGGGGGTACCTATGGCTACACCTTC
CDR3: CSASRGGTYGYTF

D: -
J: TRBJ1-2
size: few
V: TRBV29-1
DNA: TGCAGCGTTGTGGCAGGGGGCTACACCTTC
CDR3: CSVVAGGYTF

D: -
J: TRBJ2-3
size: -
V: TRBV29-1
DNA: TGCAGCGTTGAACGAAGGAGGGGCACAGATACGCAGTATTTT
CDR3: CSVERRRGTDTQYF

D: -
J: TRBJ2-1
size: once
V: TRBV11-2
DNA: TGTGCCAGCAGCCTTCCAGGGGCCCACTCCTACAATGAGCAGTTCTTC
CDR3: CASSLPGAHSYNEQFF

D: -
J: TRBJ2-3
size: many
V: TRBV20-1
DNA: TGCAGTGCTAGGTCTGGGGGGATTACGCAGTATTTT
CDR3: CSARSGGITQYF

D: -
J: TRBJ2-7
size: many
V: TRBV6-1
DNA: TGTGCCAGCAGTGAAGTGGTCAGGGCCGAGCAGTACTTC
CDR3: CASSEVVRAEQYF

D: -
J: TRBJ2-1
size: many
V: TRBV28
DNA: TGTGCCAGCAGGGTCGGGCAGTTCTCCTACAATGAGCAGTTCTTC
CDR3: CASRVGQFSYNEQFF

D: -
J: TRBJ2-1
size: few
V: TRBV29-1
DNA: TGCAGCGTTGTAGTGGGGGGCGTTATCGATGAGCAGTTCTTC
CDR3: CSVVVGGVIDEQFF

D: -
J: TRBJ1-1
size: many
V: TRBV9
DNA: TGTGCCAGCAGCGGAGTGCGGAACACTGAAGCTTTCTTT
CDR3: CASSGVRNTEAFF

D: -
J: TRBJ1-5
size: many
V: TRBV7-2
DNA: TGTGCCAGCAGCCATACAGCCGAGCTTATCAGTGATTTT
CDR3: CASSHTAELISDF

D: -
J: TRBJ2-3
size: -
V: TRBV29-1
DNA: TGCACCGCCGTGGAAGGGGGAGATACGCAGTATTTT
CDR3: CTAVEGGDTQYF

D: -
J: TRBJ2-2
size: many
V: TRBV5-6
DNA: TGTGCCAGCAGCGACATGATGGGGGAGAACACCGGGGAGCTGTTTTTT
CDR3: CASSDMMGENTGELFF

D: -
J: TRBJ2-7
size: many
V: TRBV25-1
DNA: TGTGCCAGCAGTAACAGACAGGTCAGCTACGAGCAGTACTTC
CDR3: CASSNRQVSYEQYF

D: -
J: TRBJ2-3
size: many
V: TRBV29-1
DNA: TGCAGCGTTGAAGGGTGGTGGGCGGGGCTGACTAGCACAGATACGCAGTATTTT
CDR3: CSVEGWWAGLTSTDTQYF

D: -
J: TRBJ2-2
size: -
V: TRBV2
DNA: TGTGCCAGTAGCGGGAACACCGGGGAGCTGTTTTTT
CDR3: CASSGNTGELFF

D: TRBD2
J: TRBJ2-1
size: -
V: TRBV9
DNA: TGTGCCAGCAGCGTAGACCCAGCGGGGGGGCCGTATGAGCAGTTCTTC
CDR3: CASSVDPAGGPYEQFF

D: -
J: TRBJ1-2
size: few
V: TRBV29-1
DNA: TGCAGCGTTGCTAGGGCTGAGTATGGCTACACCTTC
CDR3: CSVARAEYGYTF

D: -
J: TRBJ2-7
size: -
V: TRBV20-1
DNA: TGCAGTGCTAGAAAGGTAGCGGCCTACGAGCAGTACTTC
CDR3: CSARKVAAYEQYF

D: -
J: TRBJ2-2
size: few
V: TRBV29-1
DNA: TGCAGCGTTGTATCAGGGACTCTACACGGCGGGGAGCTGTTTTTT
CDR3: CSVVSGTLHGGELFF

D: TRBD2
J: TRBJ2-7
size: -
V: TRBV4-1
DNA: TGCGCCAGCAGCCAAGGAGGTACTATTAGCGGGGGGGCCTACGAGCAGTACTTC
CDR3: CASSQGGTISGGAYEQYF

D: -
J: TRBJ2-7
size: few
V: TRBV20-1
DNA: TGCAGTGCTAGTGGCGGTGTAGCGCATTCGTGGGAGCAGTACTTC
CDR3: CSASGGVAHSWEQYF

D: -
J: TRBJ2-7
size: many
V: TRBV5-1
DNA: TGCGCCAGCAGAGGGACGATAGACGAGCAGTACTTC
CDR3: CASRGTIDEQYF

D: -
J: TRBJ2-2
size: few
V: TRBV5-4
DNA: TGTGCCAGCAGCACGCCCACACAGGGTGACACCGGGGAGCTGTTTTTT
CDR3: CASSTPTQGDTGELFF

D: -
J: TRBJ2-3
size: few
V: TRBV12-3/TRBV12-4
DNA: TGTGCCAGCGGATCGAGCGGTATGGGCTATACGCAGTATTTT
CDR3: CASGSSGMGYTQYF

D: TRBD2
J: TRBJ2-1
size: -
V: TRBV7-2
DNA: TGTGCCAGCAGCTTAGAACTAGCGGGCTCGAATGAGCAGTTCTTC
CDR3: CASSLELAGSNEQFF

D: TRBD2
J: TRBJ2-1
size: -
V: TRBV7-3
DNA: TGTGCCAGCAGGCCTAGCGGAGGTGGGACCTACAATGAGCAGTTCTTC
CDR3: CASRPSGGGTYNEQFF

D: -
J: TRBJ2-1
size: -
V: TRBV28
DNA: TGTGCCAGCAGCCCCGGGGGGCAATACAATGAGCAGTTCTTC
CDR3: CASSPGGQYNEQFF

D: TRBD2
J: TRBJ2-1
size: -
V: TRBV11-1
DNA: TGTGCCAGCAGCGGACGCCATACTAGCGCCAGCCTGAGCTCCTACAATGAGCAGTTCTTC
CDR3: CASSGRHTSASLSSYNEQFF

D: TRBD2
J: TRBJ2-1
size: -
V: TRBV7-3
DNA: TGTGCCAGCAGCTTAAGGGGACTAGCGTCCAATGAGCAGTTCTTC
CDR3: CASSLRGLASNEQFF

D: -
J: TRBJ2-7
size: -
V: TRBV9
DNA: TGTGCCAGCAGCGTAGGACGCGGCAGGGGGGACGAGCAGTACTTC
CDR3: CASSVGRGRGDEQYF